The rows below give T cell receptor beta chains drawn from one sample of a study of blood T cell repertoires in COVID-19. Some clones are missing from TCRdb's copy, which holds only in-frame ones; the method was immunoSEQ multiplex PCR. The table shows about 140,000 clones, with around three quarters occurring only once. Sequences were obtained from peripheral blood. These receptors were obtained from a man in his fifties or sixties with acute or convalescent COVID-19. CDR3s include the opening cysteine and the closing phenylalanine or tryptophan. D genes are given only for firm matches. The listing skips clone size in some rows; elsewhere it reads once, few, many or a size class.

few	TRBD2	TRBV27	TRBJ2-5	CASGLSGIQETQYF	TGTGCCAGCGGCTTGAGCGGGATCCAAGAGACCCAGTACTTC
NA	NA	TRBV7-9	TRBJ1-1	CASSEQGIGTEAFF	TGTGCCAGCAGCGAACAGGGAATTGGTACTGAAGCTTTCTTT
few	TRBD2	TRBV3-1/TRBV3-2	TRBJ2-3	CASSPTSGVTDTQYF	TGTGCCAGCAGCCCAACTAGCGGGGTCACAGATACGCAGTATTTT
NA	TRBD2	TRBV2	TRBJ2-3	CASSPGGTSGSSANF	TGTGCCAGCAGTCCCGGGGGGACTAGCGGGAGTTCAGCGAATTTT
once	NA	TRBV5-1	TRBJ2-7	CASSLDPSVYEQYF	TGCGCCAGCAGCTTGGACCCCAGCGTCTACGAGCAGTACTTC
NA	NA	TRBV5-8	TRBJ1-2	CASTTPGRVHGYTF	TGTGCCAGCACCACCCCGGGCAGGGTCCATGGCTACACCTTC
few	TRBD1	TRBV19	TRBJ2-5	CASSIDLRQGSWPTQYF	TGTGCCAGTAGTATAGATCTGAGACAGGGAAGCTGGCCGACCCAGTACTTC
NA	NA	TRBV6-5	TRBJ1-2	CASSYSGGRGYTF	TGTGCCAGCAGTTACTCGGGGGGAAGAGGCTACACCTTC
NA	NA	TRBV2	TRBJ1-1	CASSVAGSSEAFF	TGTGCCAGCAGTGTAGCCGGGAGCTCTGAAGCTTTCTTT
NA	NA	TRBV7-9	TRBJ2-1	CASSQGGSYNEQFF	TGTGCCAGCAGCCAGGGAGGCTCCTACAATGAGCAGTTCTTC
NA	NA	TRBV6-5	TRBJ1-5	CASSSGVELGPQHF	TGTGCCAGCAGTTCGGGGGTAGAACTGGGGCCCCAGCATTTT
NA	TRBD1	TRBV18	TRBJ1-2	CASSGPDRGDYGYTF	TGTGCCAGCTCCGGACCGGACAGGGGCGATTATGGCTACACCTTC
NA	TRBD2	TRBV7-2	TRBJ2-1	CASSLSGGLADNEQFF	TGTGCCAGCAGCCTGTCGGGGGGACTAGCGGACAATGAGCAGTTCTTC
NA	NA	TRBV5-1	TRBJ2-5	CASSTGSGKTQYF	TGCGCCAGCAGCACTGGGAGCGGAAAGACCCAGTACTTC
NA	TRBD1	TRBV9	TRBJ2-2	CASSPRQGAAGELFF	TGTGCCAGCAGCCCTCGACAGGGTGCGGCCGGGGAGCTGTTTTTT
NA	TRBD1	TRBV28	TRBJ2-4	CASTEQGVHIQYF	TGTGCCAGCACTGAACAGGGGGTCCACATTCAGTACTTC
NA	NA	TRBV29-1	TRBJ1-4	CSVGGAETNEKLFF	TGCAGCGTGGGAGGGGCTGAAACTAATGAAAAACTGTTTTTT
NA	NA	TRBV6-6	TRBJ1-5	CASSYLQYQPQHF	TGTGCCAGCAGTTACTTACAGTATCAGCCCCAGCATTTT
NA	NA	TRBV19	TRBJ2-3	CASSIGGSHTDTQYF	TGTGCCAGTAGTATAGGTGGGAGTCACACAGATACGCAGTATTTT
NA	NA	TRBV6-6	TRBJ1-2	CASSPGQGETNYGYTF	TGTGCCAGCAGTCCGGGACAAGGGGAAACTAACTATGGCTACACCTTC
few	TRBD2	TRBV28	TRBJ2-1	CASSSEGTSGSRDEQFF	TGTGCCAGCAGTTCCGAAGGGACTAGCGGGAGTCGCGATGAGCAGTTCTTC
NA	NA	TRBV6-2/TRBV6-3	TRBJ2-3	CASSTASTDTQYF	TGTGCCAGCAGTACAGCTAGCACAGATACGCAGTATTTT
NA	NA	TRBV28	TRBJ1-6	CASSLSQGTTPLHF	TGTGCCAGCAGTTTAAGTCAGGGGACGACACCCCTCCACTTT
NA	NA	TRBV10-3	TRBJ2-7	CAISEPPYEQYF	TGTGCCATCAGTGAGCCTCCCTACGAGCAGTACTTC
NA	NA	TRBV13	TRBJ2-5	CASSDQTGLAGAQAQYF	TGTGCCAGCAGCGATCAGACGGGACTGGCGGGGGCTCAGGCCCAGTACTTC
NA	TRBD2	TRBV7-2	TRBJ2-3	CASSIRLAPSTDTQYF	TGTGCCAGCAGCATCCGACTAGCCCCTAGCACAGATACGCAGTATTTT
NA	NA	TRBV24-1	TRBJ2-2	CATTHGVTGELFF	TGTGCCACAACCCACGGGGTCACCGGGGAGCTGTTTTTT
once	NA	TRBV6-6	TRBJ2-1	CASTAGGYNEQFF	TGTGCCAGCACAGCGGGCGGGTACAATGAGCAGTTCTTC
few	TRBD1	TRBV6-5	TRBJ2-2	CASRPQGANTGELFF	TGTGCCAGCAGACCTCAGGGGGCGAACACCGGGGAGCTGTTTTTT
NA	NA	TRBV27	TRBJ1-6	CASSRGGWESPLHF	TGTGCCAGCAGTAGGGGGGGTTGGGAATCACCCCTCCACTTT
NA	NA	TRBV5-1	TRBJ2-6	CASRDSSGANVLTF	TGCGCCAGCAGGGACAGTTCTGGGGCCAACGTCCTGACTTTC
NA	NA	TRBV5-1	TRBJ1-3	CASSFEAGSGNTIYF	TGCGCCAGCAGCTTCGAGGCAGGGTCTGGAAACACCATATATTTT
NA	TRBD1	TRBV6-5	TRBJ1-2	CASSSGTDYYGYTF	TGTGCCAGCAGTTCCGGGACAGATTACTATGGCTACACCTTC
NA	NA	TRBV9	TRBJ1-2	CASSVELNNYGYTF	TGTGCCAGCAGCGTAGAACTGAATAACTATGGCTACACCTTC
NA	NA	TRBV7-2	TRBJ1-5	CASSPDSFNQPQHF	TGTGCCAGCAGCCCGGACAGCTTCAATCAGCCCCAGCATTTT
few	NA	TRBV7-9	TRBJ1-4	CASSRGINEKLFF	TGTGCCAGCAGCCGGGGGATCAATGAAAAACTGTTTTTT
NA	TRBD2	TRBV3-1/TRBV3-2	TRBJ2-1	CASSQEELAGDEQFF	TGTGCCAGCAGCCAAGAGGAGCTAGCGGGAGACGAGCAGTTCTTC
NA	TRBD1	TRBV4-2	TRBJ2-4	CASSQATGEQNIQYF	TGTGCCAGCAGCCAGGCAACAGGGGAGCAAAACATTCAGTACTTC
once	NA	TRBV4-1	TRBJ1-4	CASSQPDEEGRRSTNEKLFF	TGCGCCAGCAGCCAACCGGACGAGGAGGGACGAAGGTCTACTAATGAAAAACTGTTTTTT
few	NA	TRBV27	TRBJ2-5	CASSSRYQETQYF	TGTGCCAGCAGTTCCCGGTACCAAGAGACCCAGTACTTC